This is a list of T cell receptor beta chains from one sample in a study of shared clonotypes between healthy human individuals. TCRdb's copy holds only in-frame clones and misses some; the assay was immunoSEQ multiplex PCR. The sample has 2 million to 2.5 million clones; 93% are singletons. The specimen sequenced was naive CD4+ T cells from PBMCs. The receptors derive from a man aged 18 to 29 in good health. Some clones in this sample may be carry-over from other donors' samples. CDR3s include the opening cysteine and the closing phenylalanine or tryptophan. D genes are given only for firm matches. For some rows the clone size is stated as once, few or many, or as a class when expanded; others skip it.

- | TRBJ2-7 | - | TRBV19 | TGTGCCAGTAGTCCCCGGGGGCCGCGGTCAGGTATCGCCTACGAGCAGTACTTC | CASSPRGPRSGIAYEQYF
TRBD1 | TRBJ2-5 | - | TRBV27 | TGTGCCAGCAGTGCACAGGGGATGGTACAAGAGACCCAGTACTTC | CASSAQGMVQETQYF
TRBD2 | TRBJ2-1 | - | TRBV9 | TGTGCCAGCAGCGTAGCGGGAGGCACATACAATGAGCAGTTCTTC | CASSVAGGTYNEQFF
- | TRBJ1-1 | - | TRBV2 | TGTGCCAGCAGTGTGGAGGGTGGGAACACTGAAGCTTTCTTT | CASSVEGGNTEAFF
- | TRBJ2-2 | - | TRBV2 | TGTGCCAGCAGTGTTAACGGAGCGAACACCGGGGAGCTGTTTTTT | CASSVNGANTGELFF
- | TRBJ2-1 | - | TRBV7-2 | TGTGCCAGCAGCTTAGCGGTTTGGGGGACCCCGGGCAATGAGCAGTTCTTC | CASSLAVWGTPGNEQFF
- | TRBJ2-7 | once | TRBV6-5 | TGTGCCAGCAGTCCAAAGAAGCTTTACGAGCAGTACTTC | CASSPKKLYEQYF
- | TRBJ2-5 | - | TRBV2 | TGTGCCAGCAGTCGACGACAGGGAGGGGAGACCCAGTACTTC | CASSRRQGGETQYF
- | TRBJ1-1 | - | TRBV5-1 | TGCGCCAGCAGCTTGGCCGTGGGAAACACTGAAGCTTTCTTT | CASSLAVGNTEAFF
- | TRBJ2-3 | - | TRBV5-1 | TGCGCCAGCAGAAGCACAGATACGCAGTATTTT | CASRSTDTQYF